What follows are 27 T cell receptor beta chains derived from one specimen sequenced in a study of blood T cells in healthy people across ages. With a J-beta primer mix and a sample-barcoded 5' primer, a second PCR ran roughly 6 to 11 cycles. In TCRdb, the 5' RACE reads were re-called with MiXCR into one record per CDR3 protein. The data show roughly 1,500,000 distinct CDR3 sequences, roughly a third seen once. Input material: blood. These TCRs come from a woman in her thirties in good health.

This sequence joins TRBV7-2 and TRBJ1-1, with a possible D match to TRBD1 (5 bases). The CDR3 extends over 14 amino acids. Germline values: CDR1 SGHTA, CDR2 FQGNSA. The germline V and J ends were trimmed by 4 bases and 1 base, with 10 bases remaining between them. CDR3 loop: CASSSYGQNTEAFF. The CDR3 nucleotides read TGTGCCAGCAGCTCCTACGGACAGAACACTGAAGCTTTCTTT.

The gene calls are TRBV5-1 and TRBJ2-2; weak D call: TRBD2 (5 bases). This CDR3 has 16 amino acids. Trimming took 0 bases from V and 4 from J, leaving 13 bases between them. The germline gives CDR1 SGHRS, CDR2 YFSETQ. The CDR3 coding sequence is TGCGCCAGCAGCTTGGAAGCCCCCGGGGTCACCGGGGAGCTGTTTTTT. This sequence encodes CASSLEAPGVTGELFF. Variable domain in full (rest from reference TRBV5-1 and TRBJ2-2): KAGVTQTPRYLIKTRGQQVTLSCSPISGHRSVSWYQQTPGQGLQFLFEYFSETQRNKGNFPGRFSGRQFSNSRSEMNVSTLELGDSALYLCASSLEAPGVTGELFFGEGSRLTVL.

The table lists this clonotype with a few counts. CDR3 residues: CAISLQGQGGTDTQYF. The CDR3 nucleotides read TGTGCCATCAGCCTCCAGGGACAGGGAGGCACAGATACGCAGTATTTT. V and J are TRBV10-3 and TRBJ2-3; TRBD1 aligns across 9 bases. Germline lookup yields CDR1 ENHRY and CDR2 SYGVKD. The CDR3 consists of 16 residues. V lost 6 bases and J lost 1; bases outside the gene matches: 8.

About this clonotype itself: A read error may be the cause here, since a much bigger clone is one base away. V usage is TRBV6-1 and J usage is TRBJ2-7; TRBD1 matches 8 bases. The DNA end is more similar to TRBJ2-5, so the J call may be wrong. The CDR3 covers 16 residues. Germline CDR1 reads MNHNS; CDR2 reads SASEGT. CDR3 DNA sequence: TGTGTCAGCAGTGATCAGAGACAGGGGTTTTTAGAGACCCAGTACTTC. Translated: CVSSDQRQGFLETQYF.

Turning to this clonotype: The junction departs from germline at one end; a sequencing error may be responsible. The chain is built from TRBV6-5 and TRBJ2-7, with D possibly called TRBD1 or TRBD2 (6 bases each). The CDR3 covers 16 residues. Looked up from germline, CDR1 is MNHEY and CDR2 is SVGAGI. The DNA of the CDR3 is TGTGCCAGCAGTTACTCGTCGGGGGCCATGAATTACGGGCAGTACTTC. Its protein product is CASSYSSGAMNYGQYF.

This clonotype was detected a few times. CDR3 sequence: CASRRTGREETQYF. The CDR3 nucleotides read TGTGCCAGCAGGAGGACAGGGAGGGAAGAGACCCAGTACTTC. The chain recombines TRBV6-6 with TRBJ2-5; D is perhaps TRBD1 (8 bases). The germline V gene encodes CDR1 MNHNY and CDR2 SVGAGI (reference sequence). CDR3 length: 14 residues. V lost 6 bases, J lost 3 bases, and 14 bases lay in between.

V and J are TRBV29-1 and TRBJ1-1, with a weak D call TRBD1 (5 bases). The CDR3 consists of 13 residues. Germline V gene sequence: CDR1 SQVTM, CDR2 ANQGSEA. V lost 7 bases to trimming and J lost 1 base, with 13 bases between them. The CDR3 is CSGSGRTNTEAFF. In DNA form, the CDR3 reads TGCAGCGGGTCGGGACGGACGAACACTGAAGCTTTCTTT.

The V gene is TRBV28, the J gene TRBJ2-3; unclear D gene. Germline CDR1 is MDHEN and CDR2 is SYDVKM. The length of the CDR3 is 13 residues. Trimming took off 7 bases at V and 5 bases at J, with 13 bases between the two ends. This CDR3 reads CASTVGKGDTQYF. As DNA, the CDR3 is TGTGCCAGCACCGTGGGCAAGGGAGATACGCAGTATTTT.

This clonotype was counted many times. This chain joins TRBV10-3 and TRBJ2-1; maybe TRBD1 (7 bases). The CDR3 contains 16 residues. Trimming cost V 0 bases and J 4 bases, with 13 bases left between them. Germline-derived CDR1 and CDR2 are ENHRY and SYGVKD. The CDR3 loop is CAISESAGGPYNEQFF. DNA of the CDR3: TGTGCCATCAGTGAGTCGGCAGGGGGGCCGTACAATGAGCAGTTCTTC.

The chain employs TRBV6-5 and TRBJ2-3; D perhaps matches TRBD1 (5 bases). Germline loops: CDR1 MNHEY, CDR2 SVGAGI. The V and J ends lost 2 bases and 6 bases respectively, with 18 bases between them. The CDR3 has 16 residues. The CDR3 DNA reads TGTGCCAGCAGTTACAACTACCCGACAGCATCCGATACGCAGTATTTT. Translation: CASSYNYPTASDTQYF.

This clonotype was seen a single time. CDR3 bases: TGTGCCAGCAGTGAAGCGGACAGTAGACAAGCCCTCCACTTT. It encodes CASSEADSRQALHF. V is TRBV2 and J is TRBJ1-6; weak D call: TRBD1 (6 bases). In germline, CDR1 is SNHLY, CDR2 FYNNEI. Between the trimmed V and J ends, which lost 0 bases and 14 bases, there was a span of 14 bases. This CDR3 comprises 14 residues.

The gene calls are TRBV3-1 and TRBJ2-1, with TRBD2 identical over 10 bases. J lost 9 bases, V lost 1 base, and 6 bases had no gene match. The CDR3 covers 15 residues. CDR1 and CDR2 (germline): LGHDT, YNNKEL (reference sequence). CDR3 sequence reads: CASSQALAGASEQFF. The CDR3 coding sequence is TGTGCCAGCAGCCAAGCCCTAGCGGGAGCAAGTGAGCAGTTCTTC.

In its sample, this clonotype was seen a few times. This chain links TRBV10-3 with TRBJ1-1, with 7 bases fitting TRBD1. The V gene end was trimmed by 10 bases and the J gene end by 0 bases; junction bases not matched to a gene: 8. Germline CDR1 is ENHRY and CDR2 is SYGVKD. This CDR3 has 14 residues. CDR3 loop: CATNPDRVNTEAFF. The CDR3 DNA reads TGTGCCACCAACCCTGACAGGGTGAACACTGAAGCTTTCTTT.

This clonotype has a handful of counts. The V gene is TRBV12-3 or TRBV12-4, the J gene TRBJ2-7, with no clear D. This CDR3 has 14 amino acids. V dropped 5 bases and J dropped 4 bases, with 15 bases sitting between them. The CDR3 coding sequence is TGTGCCAGCAGTCCCGGGTCCTCCGTTTACGAGCAGTACTTC. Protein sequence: CASSPGSSVYEQYF.

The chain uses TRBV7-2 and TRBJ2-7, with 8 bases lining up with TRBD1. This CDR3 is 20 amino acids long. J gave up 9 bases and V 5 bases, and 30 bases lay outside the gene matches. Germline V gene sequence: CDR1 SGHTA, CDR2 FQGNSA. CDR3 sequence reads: CASSHQSGTGPEGTAERQYF. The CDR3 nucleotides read TGTGCCAGCAGCCACCAGTCCGGGACAGGCCCCGAAGGAACCGCCGAGCGGCAGTACTTC. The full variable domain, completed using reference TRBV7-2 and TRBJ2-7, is GAGVSQSPSNKVTEKGKDVELRCDPISGHTALYWYRQSLGQGLEFLIYFQGNSAPDKSGLPSDRFSAERTGGSVSTLTIQRTQQEDSAVYLCASSHQSGTGPEGTAERQYFGPGTRLTVT.

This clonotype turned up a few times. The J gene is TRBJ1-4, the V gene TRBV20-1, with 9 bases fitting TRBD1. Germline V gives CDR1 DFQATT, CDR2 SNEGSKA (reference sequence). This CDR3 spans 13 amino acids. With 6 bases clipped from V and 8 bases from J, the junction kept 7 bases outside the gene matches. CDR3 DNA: TGCAGTGCCCAGGACAGGGGAGAAGAAAAACTGTTTTTT. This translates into CSAQDRGEEKLFF.

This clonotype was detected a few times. CDR3 sequence: CASSLIATHEQYF. The DNA for the CDR3 is TGTGCCAGCAGCTTAATTGCCACCCACGAGCAGTACTTC. V usage is TRBV7-8 and J usage is TRBJ2-7; D ambiguous. This CDR3 region has 13 residues. V lost 2 bases to trimming and J lost 5 bases, with 10 bases between them. Germline CDR1 SGHVS, CDR2 FQNEAQ.

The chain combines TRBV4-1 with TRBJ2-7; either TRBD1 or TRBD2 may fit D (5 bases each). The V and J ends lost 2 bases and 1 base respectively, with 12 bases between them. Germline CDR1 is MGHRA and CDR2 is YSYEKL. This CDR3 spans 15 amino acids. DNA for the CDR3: TGCGCCAGCAGCCAACCGGGACGAGATTCCTACGAGCAGTACTTC. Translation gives CASSQPGRDSYEQYF.

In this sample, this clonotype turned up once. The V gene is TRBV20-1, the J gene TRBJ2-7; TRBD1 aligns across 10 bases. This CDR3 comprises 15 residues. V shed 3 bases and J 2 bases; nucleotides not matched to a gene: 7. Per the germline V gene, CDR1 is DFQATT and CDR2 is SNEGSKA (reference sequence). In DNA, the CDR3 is TGCAGTGCTAGGAATACGGGACAGGGGACCTACGAGCAGTACTTC. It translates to CSARNTGQGTYEQYF.

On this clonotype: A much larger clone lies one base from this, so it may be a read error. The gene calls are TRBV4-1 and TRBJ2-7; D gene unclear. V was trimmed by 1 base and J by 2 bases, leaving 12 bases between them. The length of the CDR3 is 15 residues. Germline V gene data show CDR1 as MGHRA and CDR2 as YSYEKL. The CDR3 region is CASSQVVGSPYEQYF. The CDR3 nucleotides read TGCGCCAGCAGCCAAGTGGTAGGAAGCCCCTACGAGCAGTACTTC.

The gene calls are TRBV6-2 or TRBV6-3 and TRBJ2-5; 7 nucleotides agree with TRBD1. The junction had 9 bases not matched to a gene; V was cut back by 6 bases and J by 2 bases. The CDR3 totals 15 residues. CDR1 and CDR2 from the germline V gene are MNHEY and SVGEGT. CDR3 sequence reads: CASRPPRGIQETQYF. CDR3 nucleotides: TGTGCCAGCAGACCCCCCAGGGGGATTCAAGAGACCCAGTACTTC.

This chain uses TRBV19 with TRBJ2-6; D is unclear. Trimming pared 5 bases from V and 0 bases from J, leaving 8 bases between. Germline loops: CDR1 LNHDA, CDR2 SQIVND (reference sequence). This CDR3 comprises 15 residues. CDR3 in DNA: TGTGCCAGTAGTCCCGCAAGCTCTGGGGCCAACGTCCTGACTTTC. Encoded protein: CASSPASSGANVLTF. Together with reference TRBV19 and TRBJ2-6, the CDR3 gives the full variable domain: DGGITQSPKYLFRKEGQNVTLSCEQNLNHDAMYWYRQDPGQGLRLIYYSQIVNDFQKGDIAEGYSVSREKKESFPLTVTSAQKNPTAFYLCASSPASSGANVLTFGAGSRLTVL.

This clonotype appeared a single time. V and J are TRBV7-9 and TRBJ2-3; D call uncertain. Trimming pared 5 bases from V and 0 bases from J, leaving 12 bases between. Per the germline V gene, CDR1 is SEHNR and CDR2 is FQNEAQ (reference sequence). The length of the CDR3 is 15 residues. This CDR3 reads CASSGIIPSTDTQYF. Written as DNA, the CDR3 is TGTGCCAGCAGCGGGATAATCCCTAGCACAGATACGCAGTATTTT.

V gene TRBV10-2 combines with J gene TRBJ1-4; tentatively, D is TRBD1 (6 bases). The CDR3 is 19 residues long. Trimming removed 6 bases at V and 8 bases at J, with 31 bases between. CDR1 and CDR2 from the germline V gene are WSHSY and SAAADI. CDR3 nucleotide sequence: TGCGCCAGCAGAAAGCTAAGAGGACTGCAGGACAGTTTGGTAGAAAAACTGTTTTTT. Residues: CASRKLRGLQDSLVEKLFF.

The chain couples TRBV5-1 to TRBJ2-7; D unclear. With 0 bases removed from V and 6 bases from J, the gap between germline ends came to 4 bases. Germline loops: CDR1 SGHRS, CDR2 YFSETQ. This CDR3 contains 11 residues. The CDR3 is CASSLEFEQYF. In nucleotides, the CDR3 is TGCGCCAGCAGCTTGGAATTCGAGCAGTACTTC.

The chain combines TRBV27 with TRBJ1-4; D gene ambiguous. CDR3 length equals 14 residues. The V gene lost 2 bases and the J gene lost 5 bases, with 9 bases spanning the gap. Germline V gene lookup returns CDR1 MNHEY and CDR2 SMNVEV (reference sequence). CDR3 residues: CASSLLRPNEKLFF. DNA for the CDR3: TGTGCCAGCAGTTTACTCCGACCCAATGAAAAACTGTTTTTT.

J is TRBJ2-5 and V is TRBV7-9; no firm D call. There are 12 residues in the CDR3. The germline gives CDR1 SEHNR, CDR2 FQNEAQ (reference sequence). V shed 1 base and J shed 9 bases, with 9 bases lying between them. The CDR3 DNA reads TGTGCCAGCAGCTTAGAATCCTCCTCCCAGTACTTC. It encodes CASSLESSSQYF.